This is a list of T cell receptor beta chains from one sample in a study of a mutant IDH1 vaccine in newly diagnosed glioma. Profiling relied on immunoSEQ multiplex PCR, and the TCRdb table lists in-frame clones only, not all of them. The sample lists 80,000 to 100,000 clones, over 75% seen once, with 4.5% to 5.5% in the top ten. The specimen was PBMCs, collected from a glioma patient treated with radiotherapy, temozolomide or both. These receptors all stem from a man between 40 and 49 years old with glioma. Some clones in this sample may be carry-over from other donors' samples. The conserved cysteine and the conserved F or W are not part of the CDR3 here. Fields, in order: J gene, V gene, CDR3 protein.

>TRBJ1-1|TRBV4-1
ASSTTGNTEAF
>TRBJ1-3|TRBV18
ASSPPPGSAGNTIY
>TRBJ2-3|TRBV5-4
ASSLDGTDTQY
>TRBJ2-2|TRBV9
ASSVASQGYTGELF
>TRBJ2-3|TRBV30
AWSVLSLTDTQY
>TRBJ1-1|TRBV9
ASSVGVRENTEAF
>TRBJ2-7|TRBV5-6
ASSLMREGVAYEQY
>TRBJ2-7|TRBV29-1
SVEGRQGYEQY
>TRBJ2-7|TRBV27
ASSLGEQVRWQY
>TRBJ1-2|TRBV2
ASSAQRQGNYGYT